These 21 T cell receptor beta chains came from one sample sequenced in a study of human T cells and chemical hapten exposure. Described time point: patch test 2, 6 weeks after DPC sensitization. Treatment given: therapeutic diphenylcyclopropenone sensitization with weekly scalp DPC. Total RNA was extracted from unfractionated whole blood. TCRdb reanalysed the RACE reads using MiXCR and keeps one entry per CDR3 protein. The table records 35,000 to 45,000 distinct CDR3 sequences, 8.5% to 10% of them present only once. The sample was whole blood, taken in connection with sensitization to the hapten diphenylcyclopropenone (DPC). Every receptor here comes from a woman aged 25 to 39 with alopecia areata. Some clones in this sample may be carry-over from other donors' samples.

This chain uses TRBV6-1 with TRBJ2-7; no firm D call. Germline V lookup: CDR1 MNHNS, CDR2 SASEGT. V was shortened by 7 bases and J by 4 bases, with 11 bases between the two germline ends. The CDR3 runs to 12 residues. Written as DNA, the CDR3 is TGTGCCAGCACCCTAACAGAGTACGAGCAGTACTTC. Translating it yields CASTLTEYEQYF.

This sequence joins TRBV12-5 and TRBJ2-3, with 14 nucleotides matching TRBD2. The CDR3 loop spans 17 amino acids. Germline V CDR1 and CDR2: LGHNT, FRNRAP. V gave up 7 bases and J gave up 4 bases; unmatched junction bases: 10. The CDR3 here is CASARGTSGGPADTQYF. The DNA of the CDR3 is TGTGCTAGTGCCCGAGGGACTAGCGGGGGACCCGCAGATACGCAGTATTTT. The full variable domain, in which reference TRBV12-5 and TRBJ2-3 provide the parts outside the CDR3, is DARVTQTPRHKVTEMGQEVTMRCQPILGHNTVFWYRQTMMQGLELLAYFRNRAPLDDSGMPKDRFSAEMPDATLATLKIQPSEPRDSAVYFCASARGTSGGPADTQYFGPGTRLTVL.

This clonotype was found many times. This chain uses TRBV19 with TRBJ2-1, with TRBD2 as a possible D gene (7 bases). The V end was cut by 6 bases, the J end by 6 bases, with 21 bases between. Germline CDR1 and CDR2: LNHDA and SQIVND (reference sequence). The CDR3 runs 16 residues. The CDR3: CASRSLAGATGNEQFF. CDR3 nucleotides: TGTGCCAGTAGAAGTCTGGCGGGGGCCACAGGCAATGAGCAGTTCTTC.

In its sample, this clonotype was seen many times. The chain is built from TRBV5-1 and TRBJ1-1; a possible D gene is TRBD1 (5 bases). This CDR3 region has 15 residues. In germline, CDR1 is SGHRS, CDR2 YFSETQ. Trimming removed 0 bases from V and 4 bases from J, with 13 bases in between. CDR3 amino acids: CASSLAGARGTEAFF. The CDR3, as DNA: TGCGCCAGCAGCTTGGCCGGGGCGAGAGGCACTGAAGCTTTCTTT.

At least ten counts were recorded for this clonotype. The genes are TRBV7-3 and TRBJ2-2; D is perhaps TRBD1 (6 bases). The CDR3 totals 16 residues. The germline CDR1 and CDR2 sequences are SGHTA and FQGTGA. Trimming pared 1 base from V and 0 bases from J, leaving 9 bases between. In DNA, the CDR3 is TGTGCCAGCAGCTTAAGGACAGTCACGAACACCGGGGAGCTGTTTTTT. Amino acid sequence: CASSLRTVTNTGELFF.

Ten or more counts support this clonotype. The rearrangement links TRBV3-1 to TRBJ2-2; 10 positions match TRBD2. V was clipped by 3 bases and J by 4 bases; unmatched bases: 2. The CDR3 has 15 residues. CDR1 and CDR2 (germline): LGHDT, YNNKEL (reference sequence). The CDR3 region is CASSHRLAGTGELFF. CDR3 coding DNA: TGTGCCAGCAGCCACAGACTAGCGGGCACCGGGGAGCTGTTTTTT.

The chain couples TRBV12-3 or TRBV12-4 to TRBJ2-3; D not resolved. CDR3 size: 15 residues. The V end lost 7 bases, the J end lost 0 bases, and 14 bases lay between the germline ends. The CDR3 loop is CASTLFAFSTDTQYF. The CDR3 nucleotides read TGTGCCAGCACCTTATTTGCGTTCAGCACAGATACGCAGTATTTT.

This clonotype showed up just a few times. The V call is TRBV9, the J call TRBJ1-1, with TRBD1 identical over 8 bases. Germline assignment: CDR1 SGDLS and CDR2 YYNGEE. After removal of 4 bases from V and 2 bases from J, the junction contained 7 bases not matched to a gene. The length of the CDR3 is 15 residues. Here the CDR3 DNA reads TGTGCCAGCAGCACCTCGGGACAGGTAAACACTGAAGCTTTCTTT. Translated, it gives CASSTSGQVNTEAFF. Using reference TRBV9 and TRBJ1-1 for the parts outside the CDR3, the full variable domain is DSGVTQTPKHLITATGQRVTLRCSPRSGDLSVYWYQQSLDQGLQFLIQYYNGEERAKGNILERFSAQQFPDLHSELNLSSLELGDSALYFCASSTSGQVNTEAFFGQGTRLTVV.

This clonotype has a count of ten or more. J is TRBJ2-7 and V is TRBV6-5; maybe TRBD2 (6 bases). CDR1 and CDR2 from the germline V gene are MNHEY and SVGAGI. Trimming took 4 bases from V and 2 from J, leaving 21 bases between them. This CDR3 is 17 amino acids long. CDR3 sequence (DNA): TGTGCCAGCAGTTTTAGTTTCAGAGGGGCGGGGACCTACGAGCAGTACTTC. Protein: CASSFSFRGAGTYEQYF.

The rearrangement links TRBV20-1 to TRBJ2-1, with D unclear. The CDR3 runs to 12 residues. V was clipped by 7 bases and J by 3 bases, with 10 bases between them. Germline V lookup: CDR1 DFQATT, CDR2 SNEGSKA (reference sequence). In nucleotides, the CDR3 is TGCAGTGTTCCCCCTGACTACAATGAGCAGTTCTTC. This sequence encodes CSVPPDYNEQFF.

The chain recombines TRBV27 with TRBJ1-2; tentatively, D is TRBD1 (5 bases). The germline CDR1 and CDR2 sequences are MNHEY and SMNVEV (reference sequence). Trimming shortened V by 6 bases and J by 8 bases, and 16 bases separated the two germline ends. The CDR3 runs 13 residues. The CDR3 coding sequence is TGTGCCAGCAGGCCGGGACCGCCTGGGGGCTACACCTTC. Protein product: CASRPGPPGGYTF.

The chain is built from TRBV7-9 and TRBJ2-7; a weak D match, TRBD1 (6 bases). The V end was cut by 4 bases, the J end by 2 bases, with 12 bases between. This CDR3 comprises 14 residues. The germline gives CDR1 SEHNR, CDR2 FQNEAQ (reference sequence). The CDR3 nucleotides read TGTGCCAGCAGCTACGACAGGACGCCCTACGAGCAGTACTTC. Protein product: CASSYDRTPYEQYF.

The rearrangement uses TRBV28 and TRBJ2-1; no definite D call. The CDR3 covers 16 residues. V gave up 8 bases and J gave up 3 bases, with 20 bases separating them. Per germline, CDR1 MDHEN and CDR2 SYDVKM. The CDR3 coding sequence is TGTGCCAGCTCAAGTTCCGGACCCGATAACTACAATGAGCAGTTCTTC. Its protein product is CASSSSGPDNYNEQFF.

This clonotype was seen more than once but under ten times. The gene calls are TRBV3-1 and TRBJ2-3, with 10 positions matching TRBD2. The V gene end was trimmed by 0 bases and the J gene end by 1 base; junction bases not matched to a gene: 4. The V gene's germline CDR1 is LGHDT and CDR2 YNNKEL (reference sequence). The CDR3 length is 17 residues. The chain's CDR3 is CASSQDRGTSGTDTQYF. The CDR3 DNA is TGTGCCAGCAGCCAAGATAGGGGGACTAGCGGCACAGATACGCAGTATTTT.

The rearrangement links TRBV6-2 or TRBV6-3 to TRBJ2-7; D tentatively reads TRBD1 or TRBD2 (5 bases each). Trimming removed 2 bases from V and 5 bases from J, with 10 bases in between. CDR3 length: 13 residues. Germline V CDR1 and CDR2: MNHEY, SVGEGT. The CDR3 here is CASSYGGLNEQYF. As DNA, the CDR3 is TGTGCCAGCAGTTACGGGGGTCTGAACGAGCAGTACTTC.

This clonotype has a count of ten or more. This chain connects TRBV28 to TRBJ2-6, with D possibly matching TRBD1 (5 bases). The CDR3 runs 18 residues. Germline V gene data show CDR1 as MDHEN and CDR2 as SYDVKM. The V gene lost 0 bases and the J gene lost 2 bases, with 14 bases spanning the gap. The CDR3 is CASSLWGIRGAGANVLTF. The CDR3 DNA reads as TGTGCCAGCAGTTTATGGGGCATAAGGGGTGCTGGGGCCAACGTCCTGACTTTC.

The chain links TRBV18 to TRBJ2-1, with D tentatively TRBD2 (5 bases). The V end lost 2 bases, the J end lost 9 bases, and 8 bases lay between the germline ends. The CDR3 contains 12 residues. Germline V gene sequence: CDR1 KGHSH, CDR2 LQKENI. The CDR3 region is CASSPAGGEQFF. The DNA of the CDR3 is TGTGCCAGCTCACCAGCGGGTGGTGAGCAGTTCTTC.

This clonotype was recorded many times. The J gene is TRBJ2-7, the V gene TRBV18; 8 bases match TRBD1. CDR3 length: 16 amino acids. The V and J ends lost 6 bases and 6 bases, in that order; junction bases with no gene match: 16. Germline V lookup: CDR1 KGHSH, CDR2 LQKENI. CDR3 DNA: TGTGCCAGCTCGCCTGACAGGGGTAAAGTCATAGGCGAGCAGTACTTC. Translating it yields CASSPDRGKVIGEQYF.

The chain is built from TRBV5-1 and TRBJ2-3, with a weak D call TRBD2 (6 bases). Germline V gene data show CDR1 as SGHRS and CDR2 as YFSETQ. The CDR3 extends over 14 amino acids. The V gene lost 4 bases and the J gene lost 2 bases, with 11 bases spanning the gap. The CDR3 here is CASSRGTLTDTQYF. The CDR3 DNA reads TGCGCCAGCAGCCGCGGGACCCTCACAGATACGCAGTATTTT.

This clonotype was counted at least ten times. The genes are TRBV6-2 or TRBV6-3 and TRBJ2-1, with TRBD1 identical over 12 bases. V gave up 4 bases and J gave up 8 bases; unmatched junction bases: 12. CDR1 and CDR2 (germline): MNHEY, SVGEGT. The CDR3 extends over 17 amino acids. CDR3 bases: TGTGCCAGCAGTTCAATGCCGGGACAGGGGGCGATGCATGAGCAGTTCTTC. Its protein product is CASSSMPGQGAMHEQFF.

Regarding this clonotype: One junction end does not reproduce the germline sequence, and a read error may be involved. CDR3 coding DNA: TGTGCCAGCAGCCCCATAACAGGGGCCTATGCCTACACCTTC. It is translated as CASSPITGAYAYTF. V gene TRBV6-2 or TRBV6-3 combines with J gene TRBJ1-2, with 7 bases aligning to TRBD1. Germline V lookup: CDR1 MNHEY, CDR2 SVGEGT. The CDR3 totals 14 residues.